Presented here are 9 T cell receptor beta chains from one specimen sequenced in a study of T-cell reconstitution after alpha-beta-depleted transplantation in children. Unique molecular identifiers were incorporated when the TCRbeta library was constructed. TCRdb passed the PCR reads through MiXCR, listing each CDR3 protein once. Of about 500,000 distinct CDR3 sequences listed, approximately 30% are singletons. The starting material was PBMCs from the stem cell graft donor, obtained from the stem cell graft. The source is a human donor who donated a stem cell graft to a child with aplastic anemia.

The chain joins TRBV14 to TRBJ2-5, with 9 nucleotides matching TRBD2. The CDR3 contains 16 residues. V shed 5 bases, J shed 1 base, and the junction held 8 bases outside the gene matches. From germline, CDR1 is SGHDN and CDR2 FVKESK. The CDR3 DNA reads TGTGCCAGCAGCTCTGGGACTAGCCGGCCCCAAGAGACCCAGTACTTC. This translates into CASSSGTSRPQETQYF. The full variable domain, completed using reference TRBV14 and TRBJ2-5, is EAGVTQFPSHSVIEKGQTVTLRCDPISGHDNLYWYRRVMGKEIKFLLHFVKESKQDESGMPNNRFLAERTGGTYSTLKVQPAELEDSGVYFCASSSGTSRPQETQYFGPGTRLLVL.

The sample holds a few counts of this clonotype. The genes are TRBV20-1 and TRBJ2-7; weak D call: TRBD1 (6 bases). This CDR3 comprises 13 residues. Germline-derived CDR1 and CDR2 are DFQATT and SNEGSKA (reference sequence). The V end was cut by 3 bases, the J end by 0 bases, with 9 bases between. The CDR3 region is CSARRDTSYEQYF. In DNA, the CDR3 is TGCAGTGCTAGGAGGGACACCTCCTACGAGCAGTACTTC.

In this sample, this clonotype turned up a few times. V usage is TRBV7-6 and J usage is TRBJ2-1; perhaps TRBD1 as D (6 bases). Germline CDR1 is SGHVS and CDR2 is FNYEAQ. The CDR3 loop spans 14 amino acids. V gave up 2 bases and J gave up 8 bases, with 13 bases separating them. DNA of the CDR3: TGTGCCAGCAGCTTACTCCTTGGGACACATGAGCAGTTCTTC. It encodes CASSLLLGTHEQFF.

Many counts were recorded for this clonotype. This chain links TRBV6-1 with TRBJ2-1, with 9 bases matching TRBD1. The germline gives CDR1 MNHNS, CDR2 SASEGT. The V segment lost 7 bases and the J segment 7 bases; nucleotides outside the gene matches: 5. The CDR3 has 13 residues. CDR3 in DNA: TGTGCCAGCACCGGGACAGGGTTAAATGAGCAGTTCTTC. Amino acid sequence: CASTGTGLNEQFF.

This clonotype occurred a few times. The chain recombines TRBV5-6 with TRBJ2-7; a possible D gene is TRBD2 (5 bases). The CDR3 is 14 residues long. Germline assignment: CDR1 SGHDT and CDR2 YYEEEE. Trimming took 1 base from V and 5 from J, leaving 13 bases between them. The CDR3: CASSLFMEAHEQYF. CDR3 in DNA: TGTGCCAGCAGCTTGTTCATGGAGGCCCACGAGCAGTACTTC. Supplemented by reference TRBV5-6 and TRBJ2-7, the full variable domain reads DAGVTQSPTHLIKTRGQQVTLRCSPKSGHDTVSWYQQALGQGPQFIFQYYEEEERQRGNFPDRFSGHQFPNYSSELNVNALLLGDSALYLCASSLFMEAHEQYFGPGTRLTVT.

The chain has TRBV27 and TRBJ2-1; 10 bases fit TRBD2. V was pared by 6 bases and J by 7 bases, with 9 bases of the junction left unmatched. This CDR3 spans 15 amino acids. Germline V CDR1 and CDR2: MNHEY, SMNVEV (reference sequence). This CDR3 reads CASSAWLAGDNEQFF. Here the CDR3 DNA reads TGTGCCAGCAGCGCATGGCTAGCGGGAGATAATGAGCAGTTCTTC.

This clonotype was seen only a few times. The J gene is TRBJ2-1, the V gene TRBV6-1; TRBD1 is a possible D gene (6 bases). Between the trimmed V and J ends, which lost 7 bases and 8 bases, there was a span of 18 bases. This CDR3 comprises 14 residues. Germline assignment: CDR1 MNHNS and CDR2 SASEGT. The CDR3 coding sequence is TGTGCCAGCACCCCAGGGTCAGGGGAGCATGAGCAGTTCTTC. Its protein product is CASTPGSGEHEQFF.

In its sample, this clonotype was seen a few times. The rearrangement uses TRBV6-1 and TRBJ2-1; TRBD2 matches at 10 bases. CDR3 length: 14 residues. Trimming removed 8 bases from V and 4 bases from J; junction bases left unmatched: 5. The germline CDR1 and CDR2 sequences are MNHNS and SASEGT. CDR3 nucleotide sequence: TGTGCCAGCCGAGAAGCGGGAGGGTACAATGAGCAGTTCTTC. Translated: CASREAGGYNEQFF.

The chain recombines TRBV18 with TRBJ2-5, with 9 bases lining up with TRBD2. The germline CDR1 and CDR2 sequences are KGHSH and LQKENI. Trimming took 3 bases from V and 0 from J; bases not matched to a gene: 17. The CDR3 length is 20 residues. The CDR3, as DNA: TGTGCCAGCTCACCTACAAGAACAAGCCTTAGCGGGAGTTACCAAGAGACCCAGTACTTC. This gives the protein CASSPTRTSLSGSYQETQYF. The full variable domain, with the rest looked up from reference TRBV18 and TRBJ2-5, is NAGVMQNPRHLVRRRGQEARLRCSPMKGHSHVYWYRQLPEEGLKFMVYLQKENIIDESGMPKERFSAEFPKEGPSILRIQQVVRGDSAAYFCASSPTRTSLSGSYQETQYFGPGTRLLVL.